Shown below are 17 T cell receptor beta chains from a single sample sequenced in a study of blood T cell repertoires in COVID-19. Clones were sequenced by immunoSEQ multiplex PCR, and TCRdb holds only the in-frame ones, with some missing. Of hundreds of thousands of clones in the sample, 80% to 95% are singletons; the top ten hold over 1.5%. Sequencing input: PBMCs or T cells enriched from blood (not recorded which). Source of these receptors: a woman under 30 who had recovered from COVID-19.

The chain uses TRBV5-1 and TRBJ1-5; TRBD1 matches at 8 bases. Trimming removed 5 bases from V and 1 base from J; junction bases left unmatched: 2. The CDR3 covers 14 residues. CDR1 is SGHRS, CDR2 YFSETQ, per germline. CDR3 sequence reads: CASSTGGSNQPQHF. The DNA for the CDR3 is TGCGCCAGCAGTACAGGGGGGAGCAATCAGCCCCAGCATTTT.

This rearrangement joins TRBV11-2 to TRBJ1-1, with TRBD1 matching over 8 bases. This CDR3 spans 14 amino acids. Looked up from germline, CDR1 is SGHAT and CDR2 is FQNNGV. V lost 3 bases and J lost 4; bases outside the gene matches: 4. In nucleotides, the CDR3 is TGTGCCAGCAGCTTCGGACAGGGTGGCACTGAAGCTTTCTTT. This sequence encodes CASSFGQGGTEAFF.

V and J are TRBV4-3 and TRBJ1-2; D not resolved. The CDR3 sequence is 15 residues long. V was trimmed by 4 bases and J by 4 bases, leaving 16 bases between them. Germline-derived CDR1 and CDR2 are LGHNA and YSLEER. The CDR3 loop is CASSPHIDKSYGYTF. CDR3 nucleotides: TGCGCCAGCAGCCCCCATATCGACAAGTCCTATGGCTACACCTTC.

The chain employs TRBV11-2 and TRBJ1-1; unclear D gene. CDR1 is SGHAT and CDR2 is FQNNGV in the germline V gene. Trimming removed 5 bases at V and 0 bases at J, with 7 bases between. This CDR3 comprises 13 residues. In DNA, the CDR3 is TGTGCCAGCAGCCCGTATGTGAACACTGAAGCTTTCTTT. Its translation is CASSPYVNTEAFF.

Here the CDR3 reads CASGLLANSPLHF. For the CDR3, the DNA is TGTGCCAGCGGCCTACTAGCGAATTCACCCCTCCACTTT. The V and J genes are TRBV7-2 and TRBJ1-6; D uncertain. Trimming took 8 bases from V and 7 from J, leaving 12 bases between them. The CDR3 totals 13 residues. Germline CDR1 reads SGHTA; CDR2 reads FQGNSA. Using reference TRBV7-2 and TRBJ1-6 for the parts outside the CDR3, the full variable domain is GAGVSQSPSNKVTEKGKDVELRCDPISGHTALYWYRQSLGQGLEFLIYFQGNSAPDKSGLPSDRFSAERTGGSVSTLTIQRTQQEDSAVYLCASGLLANSPLHFGNGTRLTVT.

The genes are TRBV4-3 and TRBJ1-2; D may be TRBD1 (5 bases). This CDR3 is 16 amino acids long. Per germline, CDR1 LGHNA and CDR2 YSLEER. Trimming left V 0 bases short and J 5 bases short, with 16 bases between. The CDR3 spells CASSQDRTSGRYGYTF. CDR3 coding DNA: TGCGCCAGCAGCCAAGATCGGACCTCAGGGCGATATGGCTACACCTTC.

V gene TRBV10-1 combines with J gene TRBJ2-2, with D maybe TRBD2 (6 bases). Germline lookup yields CDR1 WNHNN and CDR2 SYGVQD (reference sequence). V shed 5 bases and J shed 5 bases, with 9 bases lying between them. The CDR3 consists of 13 residues. CDR3 DNA: TGCGCCAGCAGTCCCGGGACTACCGGGGAGCTGTTTTTT. Translating gives CASSPGTTGELFF.

The chain recombines TRBV12-3 or TRBV12-4 with TRBJ1-1; TRBD1 might be the D (6 bases). Trimming stripped 5 bases from V and 11 bases from J, with 12 bases between. CDR3 size: 11 residues. CDR3 protein: CASSKGVEAFF. In DNA, the CDR3 is TGTGCCAGCAGTAAGGGGGTAGAGGCTTTCTTT.

This chain links TRBV18 with TRBJ1-1; D possibly corresponds to TRBD1 (5 bases). CDR3 length equals 17 residues. V was clipped by 3 bases and J by 6 bases, with 23 bases between them. CDR1 is KGHSH and CDR2 is LQKENI in the germline V gene. CDR3 nucleotides: TGTGCCAGCTCACCGGTGGCGGGGGACGCCACGAATCCTGAAGCTTTCTTT. It specifies CASSPVAGDATNPEAFF.

The chain is built from TRBV6-5 and TRBJ2-7, with D tentatively TRBD1 (5 bases). The CDR3 runs to 12 residues. CDR1 and CDR2 (germline): MNHEY, SVGAGI. Between the trimmed V and J ends, which lost 6 bases and 7 bases, there was a span of 13 bases. In DNA form, the CDR3 reads TGTGCCAGCAGGAGCTCGTCAGGGGAGCAGTACTTC. Translated: CASRSSSGEQYF.

The chain links TRBV18 to TRBJ2-3, with 7 bases lining up with TRBD1. J gave up 2 bases and V 3 bases, and 5 bases lay outside the gene matches. The CDR3 spans 15 residues. Germline CDR1 and CDR2: KGHSH and LQKENI. The CDR3 spells CASSPSGQTTDTQYF. CDR3 DNA: TGTGCCAGCTCACCGTCGGGACAGACCACAGATACGCAGTATTTT.

The chain links TRBV19 to TRBJ1-6; TRBD1 is a possible D gene (5 bases). Trimming stripped 5 bases from V and 10 bases from J, with 21 bases between. This CDR3 has 16 amino acids. Germline V lookup: CDR1 LNHDA, CDR2 SQIVND (reference sequence). The CDR3 protein is CASSPRFAKRGSPLHF. The CDR3 DNA reads TGTGCCAGTAGTCCCCGTTTTGCCAAAAGGGGCTCACCCCTCCACTTT.

This clone was counted a few times. V usage is TRBV27 and J usage is TRBJ2-2; 7 nucleotides match TRBD1. V trimming: 5 bases; J trimming: 5 bases; junction bases outside the gene matches: 5. Looked up from germline, CDR1 is MNHEY and CDR2 is SMNVEV (reference sequence). The CDR3 is made up of 14 amino acids. CDR3 nucleotide sequence: TGTGCCAGCAGTACATACAGGGGAACCGGGGAGCTGTTTTTT. Translated, it gives CASSTYRGTGELFF.

This clone has a handful of counts. Written as DNA, the CDR3 is TGTGCCAGCAGCCAAGATACGAGTTCAGATACGCAGTATTTT. Translation: CASSQDTSSDTQYF. The chain uses TRBV4-2 and TRBJ2-3; D call uncertain. The CDR3 is 14 amino acids. V shed 0 bases and J shed 4 bases, with 8 bases lying between them. Germline lookup yields CDR1 LGHNA and CDR2 YNFKEQ.

The chain joins TRBV10-2 to TRBJ1-6; D unclear. The CDR3 consists of 15 residues. Trimming left V 3 bases short and J 0 bases short, with 6 bases between. Germline V gives CDR1 WSHSY, CDR2 SAAADI. The CDR3: CASSDISSYNSPLHF. CDR3 coding DNA: TGCGCCAGCAGTGACATTAGCTCCTATAATTCACCCCTCCACTTT.

The rearrangement joins TRBV27 to TRBJ1-6; 7 bases match TRBD1. The trim removed 6 bases at V and 7 bases at J, leaving 12 bases unmatched. Germline assignment: CDR1 MNHEY and CDR2 SMNVEV (reference sequence). This CDR3 region has 16 residues. CDR3 in amino acids: CASSGLKTGQNSPLHF. CDR3 coding DNA: TGTGCCAGCAGCGGACTGAAGACAGGGCAAAATTCACCCCTCCACTTT.

A single count supports this clone. The V call is TRBV10-3, the J call TRBJ1-1; 11 nucleotides match TRBD1. The ends lost 7 bases at V and 5 bases at J; junction bases unmatched: 6. Germline V lookup: CDR1 ENHRY, CDR2 SYGVKD. This CDR3 comprises 14 residues. The CDR3 nucleotides read TGTGCCATCACCCGGGACAGGGGGACGACTGAAGCTTTCTTT. Translation: CAITRDRGTTEAFF.